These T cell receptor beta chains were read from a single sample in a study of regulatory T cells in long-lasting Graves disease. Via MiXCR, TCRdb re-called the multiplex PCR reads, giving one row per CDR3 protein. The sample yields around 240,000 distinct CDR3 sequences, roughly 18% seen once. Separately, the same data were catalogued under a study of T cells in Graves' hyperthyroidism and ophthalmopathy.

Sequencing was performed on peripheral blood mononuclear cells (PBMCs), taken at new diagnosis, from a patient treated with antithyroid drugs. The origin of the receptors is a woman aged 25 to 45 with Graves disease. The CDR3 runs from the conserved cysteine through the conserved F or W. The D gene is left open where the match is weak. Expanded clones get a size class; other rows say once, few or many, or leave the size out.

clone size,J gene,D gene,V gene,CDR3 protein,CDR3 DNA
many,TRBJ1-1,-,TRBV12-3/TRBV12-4,CASSLLDPASNTEAFF,TGTGCCAGCAGCCTACTCGATCCCGCCAGCAACACTGAAGCTTTCTTT
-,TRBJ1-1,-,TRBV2,CASRAAGSEAFF,TGTGCCAGCAGGGCGGCAGGGAGCGAAGCTTTCTTT
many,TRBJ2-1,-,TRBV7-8,CASSLAGSGGAEQFF,TGTGCCAGCAGCTTAGCGGGAAGTGGGGGGGCCGAGCAGTTCTTC
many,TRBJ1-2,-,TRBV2,CASTAVDF,TGTGCCAGCACGGCGGTGGACTTC
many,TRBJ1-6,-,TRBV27,CASSPLEASPLHF,TGTGCCAGCAGTCCCCTGGAAGCATCACCCCTCCACTTT
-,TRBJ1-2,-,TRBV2,CASTTGNGYTF,TGTGCCAGCACTACAGGGAACGGCTACACCTTC
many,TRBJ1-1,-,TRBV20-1,CSAPLALGTEAFF,TGCAGTGCCCCTCTGGCGCTGGGGACTGAAGCTTTCTTT
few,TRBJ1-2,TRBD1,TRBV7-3,CASSPGQANGYTF,TGTGCCAGCAGCCCGGGACAGGCGAATGGCTACACCTTC
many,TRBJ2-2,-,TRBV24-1,CATSENTGELFF,TGTGCCACCAGTGAGAACACCGGGGAGCTGTTTTTT
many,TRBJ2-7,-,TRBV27,CASSFRPTPYEQYF,TGTGCCAGCAGTTTTCGCCCTACCCCCTACGAGCAGTACTTC
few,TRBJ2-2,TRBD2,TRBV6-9,CASSWLQGGGSTGELFF,TGTGCCAGCAGTTGGCTGCAGGGCGGGGGGTCCACCGGGGAGCTGTTTTTT
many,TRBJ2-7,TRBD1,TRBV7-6,CASSPGTGTGVSYEQYF,TGTGCCAGCAGCCCGGGAACCGGGACAGGGGTCTCCTACGAGCAGTACTTC
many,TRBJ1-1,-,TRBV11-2,CASSAPGNLRPNTEAFF,TGTGCCAGCAGCGCCCCGGGAAACCTAAGACCGAACACTGAAGCTTTCTTT
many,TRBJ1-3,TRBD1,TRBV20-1,CSARHTRQGNTGNTIYF,TGCAGTGCTAGACACACCCGACAGGGAAATACTGGAAACACCATATATTTT
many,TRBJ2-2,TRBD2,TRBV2,CASSETSRAGELFF,TGTGCCAGCAGTGAGACTAGCAGGGCCGGGGAGCTGTTTTTT
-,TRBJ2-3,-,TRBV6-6,CASSYSTLVFCTDTQYF,TGTGCCAGCAGTTACTCGACACTCGTCTTTTGCACAGATACGCAGTATTTT
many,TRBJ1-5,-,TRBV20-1,CSARDMSGGISNQPQHF,TGCAGTGCTAGAGATATGAGTGGGGGAATAAGCAATCAGCCCCAGCATTTT
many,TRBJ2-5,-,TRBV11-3,CASSLGATTWETQYF,TGTGCCAGCAGCTTAGGTGCAACCACCTGGGAGACCCAGTACTTC
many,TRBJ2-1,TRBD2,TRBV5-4,CASSNSGGNEQFF,TGTGCCAGCAGCAATAGCGGGGGCAATGAGCAGTTCTTC
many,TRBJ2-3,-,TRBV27,CASGLTSTDTQYF,TGTGCCAGCGGGTTAACTAGCACAGATACGCAGTATTTT
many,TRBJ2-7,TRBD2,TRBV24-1,CATSDFGWTSHLYEQYF,TGTGCCACCAGTGATTTCGGATGGACTAGCCACCTCTACGAGCAGTACTTC
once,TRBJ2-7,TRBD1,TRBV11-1,CASSREGTGISYEQYF,TGTGCCAGCAGCCGTGAGGGGACAGGGATATCCTACGAGCAGTACTTC
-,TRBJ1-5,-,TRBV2,CASNGGQPQHF,TGTGCCAGCAACGGGGGTCAGCCCCAGCATTTT
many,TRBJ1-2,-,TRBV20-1,CSARDKKGGYTF,TGCAGTGCTAGAGACAAAAAGGGAGGCTACACCTTC
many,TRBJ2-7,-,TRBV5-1,CASSFDGHSEQYF,TGCGCCAGCAGTTTCGATGGACATAGCGAGCAGTACTTC
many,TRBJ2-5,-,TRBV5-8,CASSFNIQETQYF,TGTGCCAGCAGCTTCAACATCCAAGAGACCCAGTACTTC
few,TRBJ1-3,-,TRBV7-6,CASSLITRARLGNTTYF,TGTGCCAGCAGCTTAATTACTCGGGCCAGGCTCGGAAACACCACATATTTT
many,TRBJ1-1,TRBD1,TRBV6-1,CASSKSDRVAEAFF,TGTGCCAGCAGTAAGTCGGACAGGGTAGCTGAAGCTTTCTTT
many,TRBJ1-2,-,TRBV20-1,CSARGTAYGYTF,TGCAGTGCTAGAGGGACGGCCTATGGCTACACCTTC
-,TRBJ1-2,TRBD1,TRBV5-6,CASNLGQGAFYGYTF,TGTGCCAGCAACTTGGGACAGGGTGCCTTCTATGGCTACACCTTC
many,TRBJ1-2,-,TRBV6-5,CASRYSPLDWVYGYTF,TGTGCCAGCCGATACTCCCCGCTGGACTGGGTCTATGGCTACACCTTC
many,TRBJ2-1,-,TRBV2,CASSEGRSPNNEQFF,TGTGCCAGCAGTGAAGGACGGAGCCCGAACAATGAGCAGTTCTTC
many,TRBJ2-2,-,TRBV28,CASSWILTNTGELFF,TGTGCCAGCAGTTGGATCCTAACCAACACCGGGGAGCTGTTTTTT
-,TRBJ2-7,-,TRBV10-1,CASSRHDSYEQYF,TGCGCCAGCAGCCGACATGACTCCTACGAGCAGTACTTC
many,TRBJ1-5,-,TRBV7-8,CASSSYRQTNQPQHF,TGTGCCAGCAGCTCCTATAGACAGACCAATCAGCCCCAGCATTTT
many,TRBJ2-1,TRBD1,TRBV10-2,CASSRDSVYNEQFF,TGCGCCAGCAGTAGGGACAGCGTCTACAATGAGCAGTTCTTC
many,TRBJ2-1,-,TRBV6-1,CASRGVGGGGRSYNEQFF,TGTGCCAGCAGGGGAGTAGGTGGGGGCGGCCGCTCCTACAATGAGCAGTTCTTC
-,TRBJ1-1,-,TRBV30,CAWTNGVLNTEAFF,TGTGCCTGGACCAATGGGGTGTTGAACACTGAAGCTTTCTTT
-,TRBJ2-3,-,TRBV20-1,CSAVGGVTDTQYF,TGCAGTGCTGTAGGGGGGGTCACAGATACGCAGTATTTT
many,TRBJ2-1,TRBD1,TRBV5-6,CASSLGQGHNEQFF,TGTGCCAGCAGCTTGGGACAGGGCCACAATGAGCAGTTCTTC
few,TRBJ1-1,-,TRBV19,CASSIGIGSDNPEAFF,TGTGCCAGTAGTATTGGGATTGGTTCTGACAATCCTGAAGCTTTCTTT
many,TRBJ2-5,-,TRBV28,CASRRDVLETQYF,TGTGCCAGCCGCAGGGACGTTTTAGAGACCCAGTACTTC
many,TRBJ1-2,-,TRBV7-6,CASRPALGTGNYGYTF,TGTGCCAGCAGGCCTGCCCTTGGGACGGGGAACTATGGCTACACCTTC
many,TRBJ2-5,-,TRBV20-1,CSARIRLGETQYF,TGCAGTGCTAGAATTCGGCTTGGGGAGACCCAGTACTTC
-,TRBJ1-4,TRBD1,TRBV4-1,CASSHARDRHNEKLFF,TGCGCCAGCAGCCACGCGAGGGACAGACATAATGAAAAACTGTTTTTT
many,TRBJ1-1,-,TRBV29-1,CRATSLGTEAFF,TGCAGAGCCACCTCGTTGGGGACTGAAGCTTTCTTT
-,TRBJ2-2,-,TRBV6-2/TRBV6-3,CASRDTIGELFF,TGTGCCAGCAGAGACACTATCGGGGAGCTGTTTTTT
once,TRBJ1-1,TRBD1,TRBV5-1,CASSLSGTGSNTEAFF,TGCGCCAGCAGCCTATCCGGGACAGGGTCGAACACTGAAGCTTTCTTT
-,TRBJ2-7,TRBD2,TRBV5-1,CASSLDGGAASYEQYF,TGCGCCAGCAGCTTGGACGGGGGGGCGGCATCCTACGAGCAGTACTTC
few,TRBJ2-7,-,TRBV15,CATSRDPGREYEQYF,TGTGCCACCAGCAGAGATCCGGGCAGGGAATACGAGCAGTACTTC
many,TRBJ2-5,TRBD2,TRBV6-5,CASSFTGTRGETQYF,TGTGCCAGCAGTTTCACCGGGACTAGAGGGGAGACCCAGTACTTC
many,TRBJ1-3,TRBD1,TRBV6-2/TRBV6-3,CASSGLSGTGGNTIYF,TGTGCCAGCAGTGGACTATCCGGGACAGGTGGAAACACCATATATTTT
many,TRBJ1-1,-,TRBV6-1,CASSRDNLNTEAFF,TGTGCCAGCAGTCGGGACAACCTGAACACTGAAGCTTTCTTT
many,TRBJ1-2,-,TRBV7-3,CASSLMGARGGYTF,TGTGCCAGCAGCTTAATGGGGGCGAGGGGTGGCTACACCTTC
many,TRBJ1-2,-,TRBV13,CASSGQEVDYGYTF,TGTGCCAGCAGCGGACAAGAGGTAGACTATGGCTACACCTTC
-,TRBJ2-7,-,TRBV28,CASRGLLLDEQYF,TGTGCCAGCAGGGGCCTGCTTCTAGACGAGCAGTACTTC
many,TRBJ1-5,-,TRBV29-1,CSVGLGYSNQPQHF,TGCAGCGTTGGGCTGGGTTATAGCAATCAGCCCCAGCATTTT
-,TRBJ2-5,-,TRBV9,CASSVDWSQETQYF,TGTGCCAGCAGCGTAGACTGGTCCCAAGAGACCCAGTACTTC
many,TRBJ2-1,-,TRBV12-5,CASGLERTASSYNEQFF,TGTGCTAGTGGTTTGGAGCGGACGGCTAGCTCCTACAATGAGCAGTTCTTC
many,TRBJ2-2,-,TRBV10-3,CAISGLGTGELFF,TGTGCCATCAGTGGGCTTGGAACCGGGGAGCTGTTTTTT